This T cell receptor beta chain was retrieved from a study of identical twins. Study-level results: A partial confounding effect on zero-insertion analyses could come from invariant MAIT and iNKT cells. Where beta out-of-frame sequences were concerned, excess twin sharing was weaker.

J gave up 2 bases and V 6 bases, and 4 bases lay outside the gene matches. The CDR3 spans 14 residues. Germline V lookup: CDR1 ENHRY, CDR2 SYGVKD. Healthy Caucasian individuals made up all the donors. TCRdb reprocessed the 5' RACE reads with MiXCR, giving one entry per CDR3 protein. This table holds about 690,000 distinct CDR3 sequences, around 6% found once. This clonotype was observed a few times. Its antigen is as yet unknown. The receptor's source is a man younger than 35 in good health. Source material: naive T cells sorted from blood. The V and J genes are TRBV10-3 and TRBJ2-5; 9 bases map to TRBD1. Here the CDR3 DNA reads TGTGCCATCAGCGCTGGGACAGGGCAAGAGACCCAGTACTTC. This sequence encodes CAISAGTGQETQYF.